What follows is one T cell receptor (beta chain) and its context. The data derive from a study of blood T cell repertoires in COVID-19. The overall study: Sample material is recorded as cDNA or gDNA derived from T cells, B-cell-depleted T cells, or PBMCs.

The data were produced by immunoSEQ multiplex PCR, yet TCRdb's version contains in-frame clones alone and is incomplete. The table lists some 40,000 clones, approximately 89% of them singletons, with over 9% in the top ten. Germline V gene sequence: CDR1 LNHDA, CDR2 SQIVND (reference sequence). Losses at the gene ends were 5 bases for V and 6 bases for J; bases not matched to a gene: 9. The CDR3 is 17 amino acids. The source material was peripheral blood. The V call is TRBV19, the J call TRBJ2-2, with 13 bases that match TRBD2. This clonotype was obtained from a human donor in a cohort sampled during active COVID-19. In nucleotides, the CDR3 is TGTGCCAGTAGTCCTCACAGACTAGCGGGGGGCCCCGGGGAGCTGTTTTTT. Its translation: CASSPHRLAGGPGELFF.